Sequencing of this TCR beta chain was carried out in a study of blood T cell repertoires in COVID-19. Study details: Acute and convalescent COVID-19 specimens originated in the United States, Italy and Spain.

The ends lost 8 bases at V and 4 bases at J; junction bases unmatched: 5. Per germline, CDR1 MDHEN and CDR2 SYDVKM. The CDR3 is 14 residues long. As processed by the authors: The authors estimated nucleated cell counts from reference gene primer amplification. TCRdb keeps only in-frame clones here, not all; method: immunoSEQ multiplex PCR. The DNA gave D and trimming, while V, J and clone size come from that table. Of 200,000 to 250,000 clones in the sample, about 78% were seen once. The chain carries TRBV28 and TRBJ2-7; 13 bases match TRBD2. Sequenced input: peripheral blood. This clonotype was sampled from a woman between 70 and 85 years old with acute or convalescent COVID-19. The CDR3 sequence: CASRRTSGSYEQYF. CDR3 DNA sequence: TGTGCCAGCCGACGGACTAGCGGGAGTTACGAGCAGTACTTC.